This T cell receptor beta chain was captured by sequencing in a study of blood T cell repertoires in COVID-19. For the study at large: Samples taken during acute and convalescent COVID-19 were collected in the United States, Italy and Spain.

Participant ages covered roughly 18 to 89 years across 24 US areas. Cohort allocation depended upon clinical history that participants reported. The protocol was immunoSEQ multiplex PCR, while the TCRdb copy is restricted to in-frame clones and leaves out a portion. The data contain roughly 240,000 clones, about 83% of them seen just once; the ten biggest clones take up less than 4%. The material sequenced was PBMCs or T cells enriched from blood (not recorded which). This receptor was taken from a woman in her 40s who had been exposed to COVID-19.

CDR3 in DNA: TGTGCCAGCAGCCAACACCAGCGGGGGAACACCGGGGAGCTGTTTTTT. Protein sequence: CASSQHQRGNTGELFF. The chain recombines TRBV3-1 (or the pseudogene TRBV3-2) with TRBJ2-2; 7 nucleotides line up with TRBD2. The germline CDR1 and CDR2 sequences are LGHDT and YNNKEL (reference sequence). The junction had 4 bases not matched to a gene; V was cut back by 2 bases and J by 1 base. The CDR3 covers 16 residues.